Here is one T cell receptor (beta chain) with its context. At least ten counts were recorded for this clonotype. The antigen it binds to is not known. Base qualities are not provided; no much larger clone lies one nucleotide away. This specimen belongs to a study of T cell repertoires in cytomegalovirus infection (dated by TCRdb to between 2017 and 2020). Broadly, across the study: Alongside well-studied HLA-B-restricted epitopes, the peptide stimulations were aimed at recently identified HLA-C-restricted CMV epitopes, whose presentation resists viral immunomodulation. The HLA type of each donor mattered for the analysis, because public TCR beta signatures pointed to carriage of CMV infection along with the matching HLA type.

Trimming accounts for 1 base at V and 5 bases at J, while the number of junction bases matched to no gene is 2. Including the terminal cysteine and phenylalanine, the CDR3 comprises 14 residues. Solely the CDR3 DNA is kept, with 42 bases framed from the first base. The germline V gene encodes CDR1 SGHAT and CDR2 FQNNGV. The paper's findings and limits, for the study overall: The ex vivo response was dominated by HLA-C-restricted CMV-specific TCR beta clonotypes, which also provided the single most frequent clonotype in two of eight donors. Cumulative frequency of public TCR beta family members discriminated carriers of CMV infection plus the relevant HLA type in this cohort and an independent approximately 370-donor cohort.

The sample's treatment or condition label is to be understood as: in vitro stimulation with specific CMV peptide epitopes to enrich CMV-specific T cells. Instrument on record: Illumina HiSeq 1500. TCRdb's own reprocessing of the public reads used fastp at Q25 and MiXCR and kept productive beta chains. Every distinct CDR3 protein forms one entry, paired with its most common genes and DNA. For this sample the table gives about 160,000 distinct CDR3 sequences, of which 20% to 25% were detected only once. Under 30% of the sample is taken by the ten largest. This sequence originates from a human donor in good health (CMV status not recorded). Some clones in this sample may be carry-over from other donors' samples. This material consisted of CD8+ T cells from cultured PBMCs, taken from culture after CMV antigen stimulation. The chain uses TRBV11-2 and TRBJ2-7, with 10 middle bases fitting TRBD1. The CDR3 protein sequence reads: CASSLGQGANEQYF. The DNA is as follows: TGTGCCAGCAGCTTAGGACAGGGGGCGAACGAGCAGTACTTC. The CDR3 plus the reference TRBV11-2 and TRBJ2-7 genes for the other parts give the full variable domain: EAGVAQSPRYKIIEKRQSVAFWCNPISGHATLYWYQQILGQGPKLLIQFQNNGVVDDSQLPKDRFSAERLKGVDSTLKIQPAKLEDSAVYLCASSLGQGANEQYFGPGTRLTVT.